The sequence of this TCR beta chain was determined in a study of regulatory T cells in long-lasting Graves disease. The table lists this clonotype with a few counts. Its antigen is still unknown. This CDR3 contains 13 residues. Germline V gene data show CDR1 as MNHNS and CDR2 as SASEGT. V was shortened by 8 bases and J by 5 bases, with 15 bases between the two germline ends. Both iRepertoire HTBI primers and Arm-PCR of CDR3 regions were used to build the TCR beta libraries. Source study methods: Looking across samples, the authors found under 70 TRBV and some 15 TRBJ segments. TCRdb reprocessed the multiplex PCR reads with MiXCR, giving one entry per CDR3 protein. Clone size and V and J calls follow TCRdb, not the original study. The table shows fewer than 450,000 distinct CDR3 sequences, with roughly 20% occurring only once. General study results and limits: Persistent Graves' patients possessed reduced TCR diversity relative to recently diagnosed ones.

Specified time point: persistent/refractory GD, antithyroid drugs over 5 years with positive TRAb. Extracted RNA from PBMCs served as the source of the TCR library. The material sequenced was peripheral blood mononuclear cells (PBMCs), taken when the disease was refractory, from a patient treated with antithyroid drugs. The rearrangement links TRBV6-1 to TRBJ1-1; a possible D gene is TRBD1 (6 bases). This TCR was sampled from a female donor with Graves disease. The DNA of the CDR3 is TGTGCCAGCCTGCCCAGGGGATGGACTGAAGCTTTCTTT. Translating gives CASLPRGWTEAFF.